This T cell receptor beta chain was observed in a study of T cell responses to AZD1222 COVID-19 vaccine. About the research overall: Second doses at about 4 or about 12 weeks were pooled.

Trimming pared 4 bases from V and 5 bases from J, leaving 17 bases between. The CDR3 length is 16 residues. The germline CDR1 and CDR2 sequences are SEHNR and FQNEAQ (reference sequence). Study outcomes and limitations: Clonal diversity was possibly underestimated, and white British individuals and females predominated among donors. Nearly half of spike-specific TCRs reportedly target unmutated variant regions. CD4 TCRs associated with vaccination spanned spike, dominating at 160-218 and 743-854.

Method: immunoSEQ multiplex PCR; TCRdb's copy keeps in-frame clones and lacks some. This sample yields roughly 160,000 clones, of which approximately 91% are seen a single time; 1.9% belongs to the top ten. There are a few counts of this clone. The antigen is unknown. The sequences come from peripheral blood, collected on day 0 of AZD1222 vaccination. V is TRBV7-9 and J is TRBJ2-2, with a tentative D call TRBD1 (6 bases). This clonotype originated in an adult in good health. The CDR3 DNA reads as TGTGCCAGCAGCTCCCAAGGACAGATCTTGACCGGGGAGCTGTTTTTT. This codes for CASSSQGQILTGELFF.